A selection of T cell receptor beta chains follows, all from one sample in a study of T-cell memory formation after mild COVID-19. TCRdb called the 5' RACE reads again in MiXCR, with one record for every CDR3 protein. Of more than 250,000 distinct CDR3 sequences detected, about a sixth appear once; the ten largest clones hold roughly 23%. Material: PBMCs or a T cell subset sorted from them (not recorded which). The origin of the receptors is a man between 18 and 29 years old who had mild COVID-19 (a few samples of this study predate the infection). Cell type and time point are not known. Both conserved end residues are part of each CDR3. The order of the fields is V gene, CDR3 protein.

V gene: TRBV4-1; CDR3 protein: CASRGLTVNTEAFF
V gene: TRBV4-2; CDR3 protein: CASSPTGQGVSTDTQYF
V gene: TRBV5-1; CDR3 protein: CASSLQGLEETQYF
V gene: TRBV5-5; CDR3 protein: CASSFAGGADTQYF
V gene: TRBV19; CDR3 protein: CASSRPGLGHNEQFF
V gene: TRBV12-3/TRBV12-4; CDR3 protein: CATSTGFGNTIYF
V gene: TRBV5-1; CDR3 protein: CASSLAAPSYEQYF
V gene: TRBV5-4; CDR3 protein: CASSTQQGSYGYTF
V gene: TRBV7-9; CDR3 protein: CASSLVSGITDTQYF
V gene: TRBV5-1; CDR3 protein: CASSLLPANTEAFF
V gene: TRBV12-5; CDR3 protein: CASGQGDRADEQFF
V gene: TRBV4-3; CDR3 protein: CASSRYQGDSINYGYTF
V gene: TRBV12-3/TRBV12-4; CDR3 protein: CASGQGAQWQFF
V gene: TRBV5-5; CDR3 protein: CASSFNSADTQYF
V gene: TRBV27; CDR3 protein: CASSLLGDEQYF
V gene: TRBV12-5; CDR3 protein: CASGLGLAGTQETQYF
V gene: TRBV6-2/TRBV6-3; CDR3 protein: CASRRQGSNYGYTF
V gene: TRBV7-2; CDR3 protein: CASSLALGQGAGEQYF
V gene: TRBV7-9; CDR3 protein: CAVPQRDGQETQYF
V gene: TRBV5-6; CDR3 protein: CASSFGPQSLYGYTF
V gene: TRBV25-1; CDR3 protein: CASSENSPIPPRGLSGYTF
V gene: TRBV2; CDR3 protein: CASRQDRNTEAFF
V gene: TRBV6-5; CDR3 protein: CASSYESLRETQYF
V gene: TRBV20-1; CDR3 protein: CSARDPYTDTQYF
V gene: TRBV7-9; CDR3 protein: CASSRTGTGRGETQYF
V gene: TRBV4-3; CDR3 protein: CASSQEIAENQETQYF